The rows below give T cell receptor beta chains drawn from one sample of a study of T cell responses to AZD1222 COVID-19 vaccine. Repertoires were generated with immunoSEQ multiplex PCR, while TCRdb's copy carries only in-frame clones and drops some. This sample carries over 100,000 clones, 89% of them seen once, and the ten largest clones take about 17%. This specimen consisted of peripheral blood, obtained on day 0 of AZD1222 vaccination. These receptor sequences come from an adult in good health. The CDR3 runs from the conserved cysteine through the conserved F or W. The order of the fields is clone size, V gene, J gene, CDR3 protein. Size values are once, few and many counts, or a class for expanded clones, and some rows have none.

size: NA
V: TRBV9
J: TRBJ2-7
CDR3: CASSPGTGPREQYF

size: NA
V: TRBV27
J: TRBJ1-4
CDR3: CASSLRGGRAEKLFF

size: NA
V: TRBV27
J: TRBJ1-1
CDR3: CASSLKGSGEAFF

size: NA
V: TRBV23-1
J: TRBJ2-7
CDR3: CASIRGQDTPSYEQYF

size: once
V: TRBV6-1
J: TRBJ1-1
CDR3: CASSEWATEAFF

size: NA
V: TRBV18
J: TRBJ1-5
CDR3: CASSPGQQNQPQHF

size: NA
V: TRBV6-5
J: TRBJ1-2
CDR3: CASSYETGPFYGYTF

size: NA
V: TRBV5-1
J: TRBJ2-2
CDR3: CASSNPTGNTGELFF

size: NA
V: TRBV19
J: TRBJ2-1
CDR3: CASSVEAGVSYNEQFF

size: NA
V: TRBV7-2
J: TRBJ2-1
CDR3: CASSSGVGGPGNEQFF

size: NA
V: TRBV25-1
J: TRBJ2-1
CDR3: CASSRLVGGRLGEQFF

size: NA
V: TRBV7-9
J: TRBJ2-5
CDR3: CASSFFMRGETQYF

size: NA
V: TRBV28
J: TRBJ2-6
CDR3: CASSLVPGANVLTF

size: NA
V: TRBV6-6
J: TRBJ2-3
CDR3: CASTRLTSGGSDTQYF

size: NA
V: TRBV5-1
J: TRBJ2-5
CDR3: CASSSIPGAETQYF

size: NA
V: TRBV19
J: TRBJ1-6
CDR3: CASTESPGIGSPLHF

size: NA
V: TRBV27
J: TRBJ2-1
CDR3: CASSLFLVGGNNEQFF

size: NA
V: TRBV2
J: TRBJ2-1
CDR3: CASSERSGQLAREQFF

size: NA
V: TRBV7-3
J: TRBJ1-1
CDR3: CASSLSWDTEAFF

size: NA
V: TRBV3-1/TRBV3-2
J: TRBJ2-5
CDR3: CASSQDRANSRTQYF

size: once
V: TRBV5-5
J: TRBJ2-7
CDR3: CASSLATQGRNEQYF

size: NA
V: TRBV4-2
J: TRBJ1-2
CDR3: CASSQDRAGTGDGYTF

size: NA
V: TRBV5-1
J: TRBJ2-7
CDR3: CASSFGQNEQYF

size: NA
V: TRBV6-1
J: TRBJ1-3
CDR3: CASSHRGRNTIYF

size: NA
V: TRBV10-3
J: TRBJ1-5
CDR3: CAISEGVGPVNQPQHF

size: NA
V: TRBV6-1
J: TRBJ1-5
CDR3: CASSVGQGPPYQPQHF

size: NA
V: TRBV12-3/TRBV12-4
J: TRBJ1-2
CDR3: CASSRRHGVGYTF

size: NA
V: TRBV5-1
J: TRBJ2-5
CDR3: CASSLSTSPQGLGETQYF

size: few
V: TRBV12-5
J: TRBJ2-1
CDR3: CASGSGTYYNEQFF

size: NA
V: TRBV11-3
J: TRBJ2-5
CDR3: CASSFGRGGFETQYF

size: NA
V: TRBV13
J: TRBJ2-7
CDR3: CASSLRGGSSYEQYF

size: NA
V: TRBV9
J: TRBJ2-1
CDR3: CASSVGSGASGGVSEQFF

size: NA
V: TRBV5-4
J: TRBJ1-2
CDR3: CASSLREYGYTF

size: NA
V: TRBV29-1
J: TRBJ1-3
CDR3: CSIRGGNTIYF

size: NA
V: TRBV5-1
J: TRBJ1-4
CDR3: CASSMGGADGEKLFF

size: NA
V: TRBV7-6
J: TRBJ2-3
CDR3: CASSPRTSGGHTDTQYF

size: NA
V: TRBV12-3/TRBV12-4
J: TRBJ1-2
CDR3: CASTGQRGYGYTF

size: once
V: TRBV4-1
J: TRBJ2-7
CDR3: CASSQGQGPYYEQYF

size: NA
V: TRBV5-1
J: TRBJ2-7
CDR3: CASSLQASSYEQYF

size: NA
V: TRBV5-6
J: TRBJ2-7
CDR3: CASSGEGGSSYEQYF

size: few
V: TRBV24-1
J: TRBJ1-2
CDR3: CATSDWTGGSDYGYTF

size: NA
V: TRBV7-9
J: TRBJ2-2
CDR3: CASSLARTGDTGELFF

size: NA
V: TRBV5-4
J: TRBJ2-6
CDR3: CASAASQGANVLTF

size: NA
V: TRBV20-1
J: TRBJ2-7
CDR3: CSVPRGGEQYF

size: few
V: TRBV19
J: TRBJ1-1
CDR3: CASSDFRGYTEAFF

size: NA
V: TRBV6-5
J: TRBJ1-2
CDR3: CASSYSSGQRGYGYTF

size: NA
V: TRBV25-1
J: TRBJ1-1
CDR3: CASSEYGTGRDTEAFF

size: NA
V: TRBV14
J: TRBJ1-1
CDR3: CASSQPGQGSRTEAFF

size: NA
V: TRBV24-1
J: TRBJ2-1
CDR3: CATSDLWGSKQFF

size: few
V: TRBV29-1
J: TRBJ2-1
CDR3: CSVEWGEQFF

size: NA
V: TRBV21-1
J: TRBJ1-1
CDR3: CASSIRDRGFTTEAFF

size: NA
V: TRBV7-9
J: TRBJ1-1
CDR3: CASSLVEREAFF

size: NA
V: TRBV19
J: TRBJ2-2
CDR3: CASSMKANTGELFF

size: NA
V: TRBV27
J: TRBJ1-1
CDR3: CASSLTGQGTEAFF

size: NA
V: TRBV6-5
J: TRBJ1-1
CDR3: CASKPGSVGTEAFF